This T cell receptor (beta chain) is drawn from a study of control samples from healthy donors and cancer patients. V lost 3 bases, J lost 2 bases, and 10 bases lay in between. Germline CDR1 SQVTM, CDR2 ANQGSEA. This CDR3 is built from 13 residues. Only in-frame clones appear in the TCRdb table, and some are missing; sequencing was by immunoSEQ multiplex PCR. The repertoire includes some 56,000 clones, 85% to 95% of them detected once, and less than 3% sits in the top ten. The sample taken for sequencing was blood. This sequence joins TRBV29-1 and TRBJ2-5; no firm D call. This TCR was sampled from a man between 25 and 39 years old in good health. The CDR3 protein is CSVEAVNQETQYF. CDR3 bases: TGCAGCGTTGAGGCCGTTAATCAAGAGACCCAGTACTTC.